This TCR beta chain is from a study of OX40 agonist ivuxolimab in advanced cancers. On the study more broadly: Patients were treated with ivuxolimab, an agonistic anti-OX40 (CD134) antibody. Males comprised around 78% of the group, whose mean age was approximately 60 years (range 23 to 79).

In this sample, this clone turned up once. Clones were read by immunoSEQ multiplex PCR, and TCRdb kept only the in-frame ones, dropping some. The data contain about 95,000 clones, over 75% of them singletons. Germline CDR1 is MGHRA and CDR2 is YSYEKL. This CDR3 is built from 16 residues. The germline V and J ends were trimmed by 4 bases and 5 bases, with 20 bases remaining between them. The chain couples TRBV4-1 to TRBJ2-5; unclear D gene. The sample was CD4+ or CD8+ T cells sorted from blood, taken in a trial of the OX40 agonist ivuxolimab. The clonotype comes from an adult with an advanced solid tumor such as melanoma, head and neck, liver or kidney cancer. The CDR3 sequence: CASSPHFSLVGETQYF. The CDR3 region has the DNA TGCGCCAGCAGCCCCCACTTTTCGTTAGTTGGCGAGACCCAGTACTTC.